This T cell receptor (beta chain) is from a study of blood T cell repertoires in COVID-19. Study-level background: COVID-19 samples, acute and convalescent, were from the United States, Italy and Spain.

V dropped 1 base and J dropped 3 bases, with 7 bases sitting between them. Per the germline V gene, CDR1 is SGHRS and CDR2 is YFSETQ. The CDR3 contains 13 residues. Assay used: immunoSEQ multiplex PCR; TCRdb lists only in-frame clones, some missing. The sample includes hundreds of thousands of clones, just over 85% seen only once; the top ten take around 1.4%. This chain links TRBV5-1 with TRBJ1-1, with no clear D. This sequence originates from a woman aged 30 to 39 with active or convalescent COVID-19. Sequencing was performed on peripheral blood. The CDR3, as DNA: TGCGCCAGCAGCTTGTCCGGGTACACTGAAGCTTTCTTT. As protein: CASSLSGYTEAFF.